These 25 T cell receptor beta chains share one sample of origin, sequenced in a study of blood T cell repertoires in COVID-19. Assay used: immunoSEQ multiplex PCR; TCRdb lists only in-frame clones, some missing. The sample has 310,000 or so clones, 88% seen once. Material: peripheral blood. These receptors were obtained from a woman between 45 and 65 years old with active or convalescent COVID-19.

V and J are TRBV5-4 and TRBJ2-3; TRBD1 might be the D (6 bases). Germline loops: CDR1 SGHNT, CDR2 YYREEE (reference sequence). Trimming pared 4 bases from V and 5 bases from J, leaving 11 bases between. CDR3 length: 13 residues. The CDR3 coding sequence is TGTGCCAGCAGCGAGGGACAAAAAGATACGCAGTATTTT. Its translation is CASSEGQKDTQYF.

The V gene is TRBV6-2 or TRBV6-3, the J gene TRBJ2-7; 8 positions match TRBD2. The V gene end was trimmed by 2 bases and the J gene end by 4 bases; junction bases not matched to a gene: 7. The CDR3 is 15 residues long. Germline V gene sequence: CDR1 MNHEY, CDR2 SVGEGT. CDR3 residues: CASSYGLARLYEQYF. DNA for the CDR3: TGTGCCAGCAGTTACGGACTAGCTCGTCTATACGAGCAGTACTTC.

The gene calls are TRBV18 and TRBJ1-1, with D unresolved. The ends were cut back, 4 bases at V and 4 bases at J, with 7 bases in the middle. This CDR3 has 12 residues. The germline V gene encodes CDR1 KGHSH and CDR2 LQKENI. CDR3 DNA sequence: TGTGCCAGCTCACGAAGCTTCACTGAAGCTTTCTTT. Translated: CASSRSFTEAFF.

The V and J genes are TRBV5-6 and TRBJ2-3; TRBD1 is a possible D gene (5 bases). The CDR3 is made up of 13 amino acids. The germline V gene has CDR1 SGHDT and CDR2 YYEEEE. The V and J ends lost 0 bases and 6 bases respectively, with 8 bases between them. The CDR3: CASSLARVDTQYF. CDR3 DNA sequence: TGTGCCAGCAGCTTGGCCAGGGTGGATACGCAGTATTTT.

J is TRBJ1-1 and V is TRBV28; TRBD1 matches at 7 bases. The germline gives CDR1 MDHEN, CDR2 SYDVKM. J was trimmed by 4 bases and V by 5 bases; bases with no gene match: 10. The CDR3 is 15 residues long. The CDR3 coding sequence is TGTGCCAGCAGTCCCCCTACAGGGGTTTTCACTGAAGCTTTCTTT. It translates to CASSPPTGVFTEAFF.

The chain recombines TRBV19 with TRBJ1-5; TRBD1 is a possible D gene (6 bases). Per the germline V gene, CDR1 is LNHDA and CDR2 is SQIVND (reference sequence). V lost 4 bases and J 3 bases, leaving 13 bases between the germline ends. CDR3 length equals 15 residues. CDR3: CASSTTGQYNQPQHF. As DNA, the CDR3 is TGTGCCAGTAGTACCACAGGACAGTACAATCAGCCCCAGCATTTT.

The chain links TRBV3-1 (or the pseudogene TRBV3-2) to TRBJ2-2, with TRBD2 as a possible D gene (5 bases). CDR1 is LGHDT, CDR2 YNNKEL, per germline (reference sequence). The CDR3 spans 15 residues. Trimming cost V 3 bases and J 6 bases, with 14 bases left between them. The CDR3 here is CASSQRVPGPGELFF. The CDR3 region has the DNA TGTGCCAGCAGCCAGAGGGTCCCCGGCCCCGGGGAGCTGTTTTTT.

The rearrangement joins TRBV19 to TRBJ1-5; D is perhaps TRBD1 (5 bases). CDR1 and CDR2 from the germline V gene are LNHDA and SQIVND (reference sequence). Trimming stripped 4 bases from V and 2 bases from J, with 12 bases between. The CDR3 has 15 amino acids. The CDR3 DNA follows: TGTGCCAGTAGTACAGGGAGGGTAGGCAATCAGCCCCAGCATTTT. This codes for CASSTGRVGNQPQHF.

J is TRBJ2-1 and V is TRBV7-7; 7 bases align to TRBD2. This CDR3 has 12 amino acids. Germline CDR1 and CDR2: SSHAT and FNYEAQ (reference sequence). The CDR3 nucleotides read TGTGCTAGCGCGGGGGAGGGCCCCGAGCAGTTCTTC. Translating it yields CASAGEGPEQFF.

V and J are TRBV9 and TRBJ2-5; TRBD2 agrees at 7 bases. CDR3 size: 14 residues. Looked up from germline, CDR1 is SGDLS and CDR2 is YYNGEE. With 4 bases clipped from V and 4 bases from J, the junction kept 7 bases outside the gene matches. CDR3 sequence reads: CASSTGTTGETQYF. CDR3 bases: TGTGCCAGCAGCACCGGGACTACGGGAGAGACCCAGTACTTC. The full variable domain, completed using reference TRBV9 and TRBJ2-5, is DSGVTQTPKHLITATGQRVTLRCSPRSGDLSVYWYQQSLDQGLQFLIQYYNGEERAKGNILERFSAQQFPDLHSELNLSSLELGDSALYFCASSTGTTGETQYFGPGTRLLVL.

The chain uses TRBV5-4 and TRBJ1-2; D is unresolved. The CDR3 runs to 14 residues. Trimming removed 2 bases from V and 1 base from J, with 9 bases in between. CDR1 is SGHNT and CDR2 is YYREEE in the germline V gene (reference sequence). The CDR3 region has the DNA TGTGCCAGCAGCTTAAACAGCCGTAACTATGGCTACACCTTC. It yields the protein CASSLNSRNYGYTF.

The V gene is TRBV30, the J gene TRBJ2-7, with D perhaps TRBD2 (6 bases). This CDR3 has 13 residues. Germline CDR1 reads GTSNPN; CDR2 reads SVGIG (reference sequence). Trimming pared 0 bases from V and 4 bases from J, leaving 10 bases between. The CDR3 spells CAWSVGGSYEQYF. The CDR3 DNA sequence: TGTGCCTGGAGTGTTGGGGGGAGTTACGAGCAGTACTTC.

This clone was counted a single time. The chain combines TRBV5-4 with TRBJ1-1; no clear D. Germline V CDR1 and CDR2: SGHNT, YYREEE (reference sequence). Trimming removed 4 bases at V and 3 bases at J, with 16 bases between. The CDR3 length is 15 residues. The CDR3 here is CASSTDTSSYTEAFF. DNA for the CDR3: TGTGCCAGCAGCACCGACACCTCGAGTTACACTGAAGCTTTCTTT.

CDR3 in amino acids: CASRLQGNLQEKLFF. The CDR3 DNA reads TGTGCCAGCAGGTTACAGGGCAACCTGCAGGAAAAACTGTTTTTT. The chain joins TRBV27 to TRBJ1-4; weak D call: TRBD1 (6 bases). The CDR3 consists of 15 residues. Trimming took off 6 bases at V and 8 bases at J, with 19 bases between the two ends. The germline gives CDR1 MNHEY, CDR2 SMNVEV (reference sequence).

This clone was seen just once. The J gene is TRBJ1-2, the V gene TRBV5-1, with TRBD1 matching over 10 bases. This CDR3 has 14 amino acids. V was clipped by 2 bases and J by 5 bases; unmatched bases: 3. In germline, CDR1 is SGHRS, CDR2 YFSETQ. The CDR3 loop reads CASSLPGQGYGYTF. The CDR3 DNA sequence: TGCGCCAGCAGCTTACCGGGACAGGGGTATGGCTACACCTTC.

This clone was observed a single time. V is TRBV5-6 and J is TRBJ1-1; D possibly corresponds to TRBD1 (6 bases). V lost 3 bases and J 0 bases, leaving 15 bases between the germline ends. CDR3 length equals 16 residues. Germline assignment: CDR1 SGHDT and CDR2 YYEEEE. CDR3: CASSWRGAGMNTEAFF. CDR3 in DNA: TGTGCCAGCAGCTGGCGGGGGGCTGGGATGAACACTGAAGCTTTCTTT.

In nucleotides, the CDR3 is TGTGCCAGCAGCCAAGATGGCGGGGGAAGTCAGAGAACGCAGTATTTT. Its translation is CASSQDGGGSQRTQYF. This chain uses TRBV14 with TRBJ2-3; TRBD2 matches at 7 bases. J gave up 9 bases and V 0 bases, and 12 bases lay outside the gene matches. The CDR3 length is 16 residues. Germline V gives CDR1 SGHDN, CDR2 FVKESK.

This chain links TRBV6-6 with TRBJ2-2, with D tentatively TRBD2 (5 bases). Germline V gene data show CDR1 as MNHNY and CDR2 as SVGAGI (reference sequence). There are 14 residues in the CDR3. Trimming took 7 bases from V and 2 from J, leaving 11 bases between them. CDR3 in amino acids: CASMGRKNTGELFF. The CDR3 bases are TGTGCCAGCATGGGGAGAAAAAACACCGGGGAGCTGTTTTTT.

The chain carries TRBV6-5 and TRBJ1-1; D is perhaps TRBD1 (5 bases). Germline assignment: CDR1 MNHEY and CDR2 SVGAGI. This CDR3 region has 15 residues. V lost 0 bases to trimming and J lost 5 bases, with 13 bases between them. The CDR3 DNA follows: TGTGCCAGCAGTTACTCGATGGGTAAGGGGACTGAAGCTTTCTTT. Its protein product is CASSYSMGKGTEAFF.

This sequence joins TRBV18 and TRBJ2-4, with D possibly matching TRBD2 (5 bases). There are 13 residues in the CDR3. Per the germline V gene, CDR1 is KGHSH and CDR2 is LQKENI. V lost 6 bases, J lost 9 bases, and 15 bases lay in between. The CDR3 loop reads CASSQDPSGIQYF. The DNA of the CDR3 is TGTGCCAGCTCCCAAGACCCAAGCGGCATTCAGTACTTC.

This sequence joins TRBV6-5 and TRBJ2-1; 7 bases agree with TRBD1. In germline, CDR1 is MNHEY, CDR2 SVGAGI. J was trimmed by 10 bases and V by 0 bases; bases with no gene match: 3. The CDR3 loop spans 13 amino acids. The CDR3 protein is CASSYSFRGEQFF. DNA for the CDR3: TGTGCCAGCAGTTACTCCTTCAGGGGGGAGCAGTTCTTC.

This chain connects TRBV5-1 to TRBJ2-2; 10 nucleotides align to TRBD1. This CDR3 spans 15 amino acids. Trimming took 3 bases from V and 5 from J; bases not matched to a gene: 4. CDR1 is SGHRS and CDR2 is YFSETQ in the germline V gene. The CDR3 sequence is CASSWTGGETGELFF. In DNA form, the CDR3 reads TGCGCCAGCAGCTGGACAGGGGGAGAAACCGGGGAGCTGTTTTTT.

The rearrangement joins TRBV20-1 to TRBJ2-7; TRBD2 is a possible D gene (5 bases). Germline-derived CDR1 and CDR2 are DFQATT and SNEGSKA (reference sequence). CDR3 size: 11 residues. The V gene lost 4 bases and the J gene lost 5 bases, with 9 bases spanning the gap. The CDR3 DNA sequence: TGCAGTGCTACTACTAGGCACGAGCAGTACTTC. Protein product: CSATTRHEQYF.

The chain combines TRBV6-5 with TRBJ1-1; 9 bases align to TRBD1. Germline V gene lookup returns CDR1 MNHEY and CDR2 SVGAGI. This CDR3 comprises 13 residues. V lost 8 bases, J lost 4 bases, and 5 bases stayed unmatched. The CDR3 protein is CASHRQGGTEAFF. The CDR3 nucleotides read TGTGCCAGCCATCGACAGGGGGGCACTGAAGCTTTCTTT.

The gene calls are TRBV19 and TRBJ2-1, with unresolved D. CDR1 and CDR2 (germline): LNHDA, SQIVND (reference sequence). Trimming removed 3 bases at V and 10 bases at J, with 10 bases between. The CDR3 has 12 amino acids. This CDR3 is CASSILSSEQFF. The CDR3 DNA reads TGTGCCAGTAGTATCCTTAGCAGCGAGCAGTTCTTC.